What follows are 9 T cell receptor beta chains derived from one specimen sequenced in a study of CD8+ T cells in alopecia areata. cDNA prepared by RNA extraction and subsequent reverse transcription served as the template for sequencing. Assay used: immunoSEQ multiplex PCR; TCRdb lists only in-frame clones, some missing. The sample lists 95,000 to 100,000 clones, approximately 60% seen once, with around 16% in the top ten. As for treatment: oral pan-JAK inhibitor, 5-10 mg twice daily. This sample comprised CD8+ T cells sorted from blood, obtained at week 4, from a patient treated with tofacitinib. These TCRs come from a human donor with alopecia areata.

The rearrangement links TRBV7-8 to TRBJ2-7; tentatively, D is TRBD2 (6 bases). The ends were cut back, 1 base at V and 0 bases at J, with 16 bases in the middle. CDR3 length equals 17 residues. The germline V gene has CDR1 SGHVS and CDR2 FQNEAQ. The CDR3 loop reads CASSLELTGVSSYEQYF. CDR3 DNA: TGTGCCAGCAGCTTAGAGTTGACGGGAGTGAGCTCCTACGAGCAGTACTTC.

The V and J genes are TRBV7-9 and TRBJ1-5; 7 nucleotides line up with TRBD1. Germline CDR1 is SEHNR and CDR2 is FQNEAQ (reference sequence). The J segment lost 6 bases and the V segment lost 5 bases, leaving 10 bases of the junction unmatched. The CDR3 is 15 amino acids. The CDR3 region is CASSADREVGQPQHF. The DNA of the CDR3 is TGTGCCAGCAGCGCAGACAGGGAAGTGGGTCAGCCCCAGCATTTT.

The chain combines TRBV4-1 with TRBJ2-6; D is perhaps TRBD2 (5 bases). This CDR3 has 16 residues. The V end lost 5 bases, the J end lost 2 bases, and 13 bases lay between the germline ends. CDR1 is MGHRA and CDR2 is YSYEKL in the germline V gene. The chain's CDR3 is CASSADSGTGANVLTF. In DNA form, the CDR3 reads TGCGCCAGCAGCGCCGACTCGGGGACTGGGGCCAACGTCCTGACTTTC.

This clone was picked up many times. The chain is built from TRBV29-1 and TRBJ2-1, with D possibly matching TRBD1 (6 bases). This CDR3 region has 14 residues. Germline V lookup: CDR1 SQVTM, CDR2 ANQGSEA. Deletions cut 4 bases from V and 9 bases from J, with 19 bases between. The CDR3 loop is CSVVTIQGIGEQFF. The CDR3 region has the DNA TGCAGCGTTGTGACAATACAGGGAATCGGTGAGCAGTTCTTC.

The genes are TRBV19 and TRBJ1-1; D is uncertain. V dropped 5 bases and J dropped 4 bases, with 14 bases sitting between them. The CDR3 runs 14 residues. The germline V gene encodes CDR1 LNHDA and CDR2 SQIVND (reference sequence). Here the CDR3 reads CASSPSPGGTEAFF. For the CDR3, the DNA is TGTGCCAGTAGTCCGTCCCCGGGAGGCACTGAAGCTTTCTTT.

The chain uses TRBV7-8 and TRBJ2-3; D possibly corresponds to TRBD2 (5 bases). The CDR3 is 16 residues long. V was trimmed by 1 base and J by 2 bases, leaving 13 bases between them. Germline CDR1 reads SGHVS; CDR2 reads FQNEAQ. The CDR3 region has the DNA TGTGCCAGCAGCTTAGTGTTTGCGGGCCCCACAGATACGCAGTATTTT. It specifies CASSLVFAGPTDTQYF.

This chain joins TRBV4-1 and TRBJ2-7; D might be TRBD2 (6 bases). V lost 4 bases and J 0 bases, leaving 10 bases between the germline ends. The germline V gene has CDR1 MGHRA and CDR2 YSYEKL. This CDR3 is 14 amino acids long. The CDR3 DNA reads TGCGCCAGCAGCCCCGACGGGGGCTCCTACGAGCAGTACTTC. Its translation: CASSPDGGSYEQYF.

The CDR3 DNA follows: TGTGCCAGGACAGGGGTTAACACTGAAGCTTTCTTT. The encoded protein is CARTGVNTEAFF. The V gene is TRBV2, the J gene TRBJ1-1; 8 nucleotides match TRBD1. This CDR3 is 12 amino acids long. Germline CDR1 is SNHLY and CDR2 is FYNNEI. Germline trimming cut 9 bases from V and 2 bases from J; bases unmatched to any gene: 2.

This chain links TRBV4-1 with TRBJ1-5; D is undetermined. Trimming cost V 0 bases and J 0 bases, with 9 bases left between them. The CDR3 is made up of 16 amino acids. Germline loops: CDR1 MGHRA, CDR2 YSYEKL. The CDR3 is CASSQDLSDSNQPQHF. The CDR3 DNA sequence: TGCGCCAGCAGCCAAGATCTCTCGGATAGCAATCAGCCCCAGCATTTT.